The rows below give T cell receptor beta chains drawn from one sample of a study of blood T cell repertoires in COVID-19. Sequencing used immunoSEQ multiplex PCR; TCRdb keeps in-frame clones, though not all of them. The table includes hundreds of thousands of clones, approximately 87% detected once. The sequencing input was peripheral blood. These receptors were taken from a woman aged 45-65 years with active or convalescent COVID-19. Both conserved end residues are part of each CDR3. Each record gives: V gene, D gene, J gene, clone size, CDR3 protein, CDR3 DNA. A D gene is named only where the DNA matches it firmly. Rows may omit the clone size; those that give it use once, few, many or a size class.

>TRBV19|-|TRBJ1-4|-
CASSKDGSRNEKLFF
TGTGCCAGTAGTAAAGACGGGTCGCGCAATGAAAAACTGTTTTTT
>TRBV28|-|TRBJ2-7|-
CASRTLSETYEQYF
TGTGCCAGCCGTACCCTTAGCGAGACCTACGAGCAGTACTTC
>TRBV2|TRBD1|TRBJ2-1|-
CASSVGTGGRAPLYNEQFF
TGTGCCAGCAGTGTCGGGACAGGGGGCCGGGCCCCTCTCTACAATGAGCAGTTCTTC
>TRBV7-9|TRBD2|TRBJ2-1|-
CASSLGEGHNNEQFF
TGTGCCAGCAGCTTAGGGGAGGGCCACAACAATGAGCAGTTCTTC
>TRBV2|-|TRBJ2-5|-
CASSANRPGETQYF
TGTGCCAGCAGTGCAAACAGGCCCGGGGAGACCCAGTACTTC
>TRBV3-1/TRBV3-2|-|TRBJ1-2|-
CASSQDRRGYGYTF
TGTGCCAGCAGCCAAGATAGGAGGGGCTATGGCTACACCTTC
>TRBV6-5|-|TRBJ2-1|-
CASRVGDEQFF
TGTGCCAGCAGGGTCGGTGATGAGCAGTTCTTC
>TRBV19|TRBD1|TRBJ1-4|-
CASSTNPPGQGDEKLFF
TGTGCCAGTAGTACCAACCCGCCGGGACAGGGCGATGAAAAACTGTTTTTT
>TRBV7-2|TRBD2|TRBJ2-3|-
CASSAGLADGIDTQYF
TGTGCCAGCAGCGCCGGACTAGCGGACGGTATCGATACGCAGTATTTT
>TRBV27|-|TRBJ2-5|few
CASKQGGTQYF
TGTGCCAGCAAGCAGGGGGGGACCCAGTACTTC
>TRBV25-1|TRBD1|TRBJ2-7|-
CASSGFQGASYEQYF
TGTGCCAGCAGTGGGTTCCAGGGGGCTTCCTACGAGCAGTACTTC
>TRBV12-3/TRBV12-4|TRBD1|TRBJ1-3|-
CASSFQEGGQGIF
TGTGCCAGCAGTTTTCAGGAGGGGGGACAGGGAATATTT
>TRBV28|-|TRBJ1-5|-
CASSSSGQGTQPQHF
-
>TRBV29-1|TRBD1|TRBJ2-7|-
CSVEVTGTGTPYEQYF
TGCAGCGTTGAAGTAACCGGGACAGGGACTCCCTACGAGCAGTACTTC
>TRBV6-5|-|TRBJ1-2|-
CASTKTGPYGYTF
TGTGCCAGCACCAAGACAGGACCCTATGGCTACACCTTC
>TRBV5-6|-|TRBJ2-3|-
CASSLPSGWEYF
TGTGCCAGCAGCTTACCTTCAGGGTGGGAGTATTTT
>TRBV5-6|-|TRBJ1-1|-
CASSLAGSEAFF
TGTGCCAGCAGCTTGGCAGGATCTGAAGCTTTCTTT
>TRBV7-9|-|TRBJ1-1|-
CASSFTTGNTEAFF
TGTGCCAGCAGCTTCACTACGGGGAACACTGAAGCTTTCTTT
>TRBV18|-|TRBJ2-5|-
CASSPGHLQETQYF
TGTGCCAGCTCACCGGGGCACCTCCAAGAGACCCAGTACTTC
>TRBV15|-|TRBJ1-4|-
CATSRGTNEKLFF
TGTGCCACCAGCAGGGGCACTAATGAAAAACTGTTTTTT
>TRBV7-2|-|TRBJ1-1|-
CASSLVLGSRTEAFF
TGTGCCAGCAGCTTGGTGTTAGGGAGTCGTACTGAAGCTTTCTTT
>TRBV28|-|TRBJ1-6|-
CATSGRSSPLHF
TGTGCCACCTCAGGGAGGAGTTCACCCCTCCACTTT
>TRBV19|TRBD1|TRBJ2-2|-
CASSGGTGRTGELFF
TGTGCCAGTAGTGGGGGGACAGGGAGGACCGGGGAGCTGTTTTTT
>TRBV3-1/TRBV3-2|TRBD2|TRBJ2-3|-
CASSQPPGLAGGWDTQYF
TGTGCCAGCAGCCAACCTCCTGGACTAGCGGGAGGATGGGATACGCAGTATTTT
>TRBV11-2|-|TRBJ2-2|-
CASRRDSNTGELFF
TGTGCCAGCAGGAGGGACTCGAACACCGGGGAGCTGTTTTTT
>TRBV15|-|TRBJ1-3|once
CATSRVRGGSGNTIYF
TGTGCCACCAGCAGAGTAAGGGGCGGCTCTGGAAACACCATATATTTT
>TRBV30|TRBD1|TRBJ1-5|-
CAWSPGTGGNQPQHF
TGTGCCTGGAGTCCGGGGACAGGGGGCAATCAGCCCCAGCATTTT
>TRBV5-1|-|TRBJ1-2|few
CASSLGAGFESTF
TGCGCCAGCAGCTTGGGTGCGGGGTTTGAGTCCACCTTC
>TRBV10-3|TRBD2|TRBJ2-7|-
CAISVAGLAVEQYF
TGTGCCATCAGTGTTGCCGGACTAGCCGTCGAGCAGTACTTC
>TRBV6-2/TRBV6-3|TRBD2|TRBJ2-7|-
CASSQLAGLYEQYF
TGTGCCAGCAGCCAACTAGCGGGCCTTTACGAGCAGTACTTC
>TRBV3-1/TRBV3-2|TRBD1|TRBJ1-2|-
CASSPLGGTGIYGYTF
TGTGCCAGCAGCCCTCTCGGCGGGACAGGGATCTATGGCTACACCTTC
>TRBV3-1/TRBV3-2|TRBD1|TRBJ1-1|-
CASSHRQGASMAFF
TGTGCCAGCAGCCACCGACAGGGGGCGAGCATGGCTTTCTTT
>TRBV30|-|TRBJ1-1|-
CASHRVHTEAFF
TGTGCCTCTCACAGGGTCCACACTGAAGCTTTCTTT
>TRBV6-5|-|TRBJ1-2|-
CASTSRGSAPYGYTF
TGTGCCAGCACCTCCAGGGGCTCGGCCCCCTATGGCTACACCTTC
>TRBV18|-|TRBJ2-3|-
CASSPPTPDTQYF
TGTGCCAGCTCACCACCTACTCCAGATACGCAGTATTTT
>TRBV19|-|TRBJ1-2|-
CASSIWQGYGGYTF
TGTGCCAGTAGTATTTGGCAGGGTTATGGGGGCTACACCTTC
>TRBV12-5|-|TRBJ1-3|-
CASVITGSGTIYF
TGTGCTAGTGTCATAACAGGTTCCGGCACCATATATTTT
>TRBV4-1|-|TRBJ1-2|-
CASSQTPLDSNYGYTF
TGCGCCAGCAGCCAAACGCCCCTGGACAGCAACTATGGCTACACCTTC
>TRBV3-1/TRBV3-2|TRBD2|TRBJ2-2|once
CASSPPSGSNAGELFF
TGTGCCAGCAGCCCCCCTAGCGGGAGTAACGCCGGGGAGCTGTTTTTT
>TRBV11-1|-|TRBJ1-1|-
CASSLTPVGGHTEAFF
TGTGCCAGCAGCTTAACTCCGGTAGGAGGACACACTGAAGCTTTCTTT
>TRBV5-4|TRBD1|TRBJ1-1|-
CASSSAYRGNTEAFF
TGTGCCAGCAGCAGCGCATACAGGGGGAACACTGAAGCTTTCTTT
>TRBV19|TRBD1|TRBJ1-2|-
CASSRDRGRHYGYTF
TGTGCCAGTAGTCGGGACAGGGGGCGTCACTATGGCTACACCTTC
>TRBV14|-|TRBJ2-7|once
CASSDSGYEQYF
TGTGCCAGCAGCGATAGCGGCTACGAGCAGTACTTC
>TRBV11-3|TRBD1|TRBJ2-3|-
CASSSSRDRGWDTQYF
TGTGCCAGCAGCTCAAGCCGGGACAGGGGGTGGGATACGCAGTATTTT
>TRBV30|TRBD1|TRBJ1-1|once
CAWTFGPGQGEAFF
TGTGCCTGGACCTTCGGCCCGGGACAGGGCGAAGCTTTCTTT
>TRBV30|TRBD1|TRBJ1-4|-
CAWSVGQITTNEKLFF
TGTGCCTGGAGTGTGGGACAGATTACAACTAATGAAAAACTGTTTTTT
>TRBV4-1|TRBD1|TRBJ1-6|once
CASSQGQFYNSPLHF
TGCGCCAGCAGCCAGGGACAGTTCTATAATTCACCCCTCCACTTT
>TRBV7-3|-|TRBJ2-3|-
CASSSKAGPDTQYF
TGTGCCAGCAGCTCAAAGGCAGGGCCAGATACGCAGTATTTT
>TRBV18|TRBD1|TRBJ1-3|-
CASSPSETGAGNTIYF
TGTGCCAGCTCACCGTCCGAGACAGGGGCTGGAAACACCATATATTTT
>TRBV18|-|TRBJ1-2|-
CASSPPFDRNSYGYTF
TGTGCCAGCTCACCACCCTTTGACAGGAACTCCTATGGCTACACCTTC
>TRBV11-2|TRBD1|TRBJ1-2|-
CASSPRTGGSPNYGYTF
TGTGCCAGCAGCCCACGGACAGGGGGATCTCCTAACTATGGCTACACCTTC
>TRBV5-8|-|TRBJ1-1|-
CASSLYRRGEAFF
TGTGCCAGCAGCTTGTATCGCCGAGGTGAAGCTTTCTTT
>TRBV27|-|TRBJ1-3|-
CASSFSSGGAGNTIYF
TGTGCCAGCAGTTTCTCCTCGGGGGGAGCTGGAAACACCATATATTTT